The 27 T cell receptor beta chains presented below share a single source sample, sequenced in a study of OX40 agonist ivuxolimab in advanced cancers. The repertoire was sequenced with immunoSEQ multiplex PCR; TCRdb's copy has only in-frame clones and lacks some. The data show about 51,000 clones, about 90% seen once. The source material was CD4+ or CD8+ T cells sorted from blood, sampled in a trial of the OX40 agonist ivuxolimab. The receptors derive from an adult with an advanced solid tumor such as melanoma, head and neck, liver or kidney cancer.

In its sample, this clone was seen a few times. V gene TRBV10-3 combines with J gene TRBJ1-5, with D unresolved. The V gene's germline CDR1 is ENHRY and CDR2 SYGVKD. With 11 bases removed from V and 0 bases from J, the gap between germline ends came to 14 bases. This CDR3 contains 14 residues. CDR3 nucleotide sequence: TGTGCCTCATCCGGGCAGGCTAGCAATCAGCCCCAGCATTTT. Translating it yields CASSGQASNQPQHF.

The V and J genes are TRBV6-1 and TRBJ2-1, with 8 bases aligning to TRBD2. V trimming: 4 bases; J trimming: 4 bases; junction bases outside the gene matches: 6. The CDR3 has 15 amino acids. CDR1 and CDR2 (germline): MNHNS, SASEGT. CDR3 nucleotide sequence: TGTGCCAGCAGTGGTAGCGGGAATACTTACAATGAGCAGTTCTTC. This codes for CASSGSGNTYNEQFF.

With respect to this clone: Distinct nucleotide sequences in the sample also encode this CDR3. The rearrangement uses TRBV6-5 and TRBJ2-3; D gene uncertain. V lost 0 bases, J lost 6 bases, and 7 bases lay in between. CDR1 and CDR2 from the germline V gene are MNHEY and SVGAGI. The CDR3 sequence is 13 residues long. The CDR3 nucleotides read TGTGCCAGCAGTTACTCGCTGAGGGATACGCAGTATTTT. Its protein product is CASSYSLRDTQYF.

V usage is TRBV18 and J usage is TRBJ2-2, with no clear D. The CDR3 spans 13 residues. Trimming removed 2 bases at V and 5 bases at J, with 6 bases between. Germline V gene lookup returns CDR1 KGHSH and CDR2 LQKENI. This CDR3 reads CASSPISTGELFF. The CDR3 DNA follows: TGTGCCAGCTCACCAATTTCAACCGGGGAGCTGTTTTTT. The whole variable domain, remainder taken from reference TRBV18 and TRBJ2-2, is NAGVMQNPRHLVRRRGQEARLRCSPMKGHSHVYWYRQLPEEGLKFMVYLQKENIIDESGMPKERFSAEFPKEGPSILRIQQVVRGDSAAYFCASSPISTGELFFGEGSRLTVL.

V gene TRBV7-8 combines with J gene TRBJ2-7; D call uncertain. The CDR3 consists of 13 residues. Germline CDR1 reads SGHVS; CDR2 reads FQNEAQ. The germline V and J ends were trimmed by 2 bases and 3 bases, with 8 bases remaining between them. In DNA form, the CDR3 reads TGTGCCAGCAGCTTATTGGGTTACTACGAGCAGTACTTC. It specifies CASSLLGYYEQYF.

This rearrangement joins TRBV19 to TRBJ1-5; TRBD1 matches 7 bases. This CDR3 has 15 residues. Germline trimming cut 8 bases from V and 2 bases from J; bases unmatched to any gene: 9. Per the germline V gene, CDR1 is LNHDA and CDR2 is SQIVND (reference sequence). The CDR3 protein is CASSQGKSGNQPQHF. The DNA for the CDR3 is TGTGCCAGTTCACAGGGGAAGAGTGGCAATCAGCCCCAGCATTTT.

This rearrangement joins TRBV4-1 to TRBJ2-2, with 7 bases matching TRBD1. CDR1 and CDR2 from the germline V gene are MGHRA and YSYEKL. V lost 0 bases, J lost 6 bases, and 1 base stayed unmatched. CDR3 length: 14 residues. The CDR3 reads CASSQDRGPGELFF. As DNA, the CDR3 is TGCGCCAGCAGCCAAGATAGGGGGCCCGGGGAGCTGTTTTTT.

This rearrangement joins TRBV30 to TRBJ1-2; TRBD1 is a possible D gene (5 bases). The length of the CDR3 is 15 residues. Looked up from germline, CDR1 is GTSNPN and CDR2 is SVGIG (reference sequence). The V gene lost 2 bases and the J gene lost 0 bases, with 13 bases spanning the gap. The CDR3 sequence: CAWSSGIRANYGYTF. CDR3 coding DNA: TGTGCCTGGAGTTCAGGGATCCGAGCTAACTATGGCTACACCTTC.

The rearrangement links TRBV9 to TRBJ2-7; the D is unclear. The ends were cut back, 0 bases at V and 1 base at J, with 8 bases in the middle. The CDR3 contains 14 residues. Germline assignment: CDR1 SGDLS and CDR2 YYNGEE. The CDR3 spells CASSVAMGSYEQYF. The CDR3 DNA is TGTGCCAGCAGCGTAGCGATGGGGTCCTACGAGCAGTACTTC.

This chain uses TRBV19 with TRBJ1-5; D remains unclear. V was cut by 6 bases and J by 0 bases, with 12 bases left in between. In germline, CDR1 is LNHDA, CDR2 SQIVND (reference sequence). The CDR3 covers 15 residues. This CDR3 reads CASRTTGYSNQPQHF. In nucleotides, the CDR3 is TGTGCCAGTAGGACGACGGGGTATAGCAATCAGCCCCAGCATTTT.

The CDR3 sequence is CASSLERVGGTEAFF. Written as DNA, the CDR3 is TGTGCCAGCAGCTTAGAACGGGTCGGCGGGACTGAAGCTTTCTTT. The chain links TRBV11-2 to TRBJ1-1; D call uncertain. Germline V gives CDR1 SGHAT, CDR2 FQNNGV. V lost 0 bases and J 5 bases, leaving 13 bases between the germline ends. The CDR3 totals 15 residues.

The rearrangement uses TRBV6-5 and TRBJ2-3, with no clear D. Trimming left V 8 bases short and J 4 bases short, with 10 bases between. The CDR3 totals 12 residues. Germline CDR1 and CDR2: MNHEY and SVGAGI. As DNA, the CDR3 is TGTGCCAGCGGGTCTAGATCAGATACGCAGTATTTT. Its translation: CASGSRSDTQYF.

J is TRBJ1-3 and V is TRBV29-1, with 8 bases fitting TRBD1. Germline V lookup: CDR1 SQVTM, CDR2 ANQGSEA. The V gene end was trimmed by 0 bases and the J gene end by 7 bases; junction bases not matched to a gene: 5. There are 14 residues in the CDR3. The CDR3 spells CSVEEPGGLNTIYF. The DNA of the CDR3 is TGCAGCGTTGAAGAACCAGGGGGCCTCAACACCATATATTTT.

The count of this clone is one. The CDR3 sequence is CASSSSYEQYF. CDR3 coding DNA: TGTGCCAGCAGTTCCTCCTACGAGCAGTACTTC. The chain has TRBV27 and TRBJ2-7; D unclear. With 4 bases removed from V and 0 bases from J, the gap between germline ends came to 1 base. Per the germline V gene, CDR1 is MNHEY and CDR2 is SMNVEV (reference sequence). The CDR3 spans 11 residues.

The V gene is TRBV5-6, the J gene TRBJ2-1; D unresolved. Germline CDR1 SGHDT, CDR2 YYEEEE. Trimming stripped 4 bases from V and 4 bases from J, with 6 bases between. This CDR3 has 12 residues. CDR3 in amino acids: CASSTSYNEQFF. DNA of the CDR3: TGTGCCAGCAGCACCTCGTACAATGAGCAGTTCTTC.

The chain employs TRBV6-5 and TRBJ2-1; D is uncertain. Per germline, CDR1 MNHEY and CDR2 SVGAGI. The length of the CDR3 is 15 residues. Between the trimmed V and J ends, which lost 2 bases and 5 bases, there was a span of 13 bases. The CDR3 DNA reads TGTGCCAGCAGTTACAAGGGTTTAGTTAACAATGAGCAGTTCTTC. As protein: CASSYKGLVNNEQFF.

The V and J genes are TRBV5-6 and TRBJ2-5, with TRBD1 as a possible D gene (5 bases). V was pared by 0 bases and J by 6 bases, with 21 bases between. Germline V gene sequence: CDR1 SGHDT, CDR2 YYEEEE. CDR3 length: 17 amino acids. CDR3 coding DNA: TGTGCCAGCAGCTTGGTCCCCAAGCCAACAACAGGAAAGACCCAGTACTTC. It yields the protein CASSLVPKPTTGKTQYF.

The chain couples TRBV6-5 to TRBJ2-2; D not certain. CDR1 and CDR2 from the germline V gene are MNHEY and SVGAGI. The CDR3 loop spans 16 amino acids. V was trimmed by 2 bases and J by 2 bases, leaving 12 bases between them. CDR3 loop: CASSYGRVGNTGELFF. CDR3 sequence (DNA): TGTGCCAGCAGTTACGGGCGCGTCGGAAACACCGGGGAGCTGTTTTTT.

This chain joins TRBV18 and TRBJ1-1; D is possibly TRBD1 (6 bases). Germline V CDR1 and CDR2: KGHSH, LQKENI. Trimming took off 5 bases at V and 1 base at J, with 14 bases between the two ends. This CDR3 is 15 amino acids long. The CDR3 region is CASSKWDNQNTEAFF. The CDR3 DNA reads TGTGCCAGCTCAAAGTGGGACAACCAGAACACTGAAGCTTTCTTT.

This clone was counted a few times. This chain uses TRBV25-1 with TRBJ1-2; D unclear. Germline V CDR1 and CDR2: MGHDK, SYGVNS. CDR3 length: 11 residues. Trimming cost V 1 base and J 6 bases, with 3 bases left between them. In nucleotides, the CDR3 is TGTGCCAGCAGTGAATTGAATGGCTACACCTTC. It is translated as CASSELNGYTF.

The rearrangement joins TRBV2 to TRBJ2-1; TRBD2 agrees at 13 bases. The V gene end was trimmed by 1 base and the J gene end by 0 bases; junction bases not matched to a gene: 15. Germline V gene lookup returns CDR1 SNHLY and CDR2 FYNNEI. The CDR3 runs to 22 residues. CDR3 sequence: CASSEGGLAGPPNRLSYNEQFF. In DNA, the CDR3 is TGTGCCAGCAGTGAAGGGGGACTAGCGGGGCCCCCAAATCGCCTCTCCTACAATGAGCAGTTCTTC.

The chain recombines TRBV15 with TRBJ2-7; D remains unclear. Germline CDR1 and CDR2: LNHNV and YYDKDF (reference sequence). V lost 1 base and J lost 2, with 9 bases in between. This CDR3 has 14 amino acids. The CDR3 region is CATSRASGTYEQYF. The CDR3 DNA reads TGTGCCACCAGCAGAGCGTCTGGGACCTACGAGCAGTACTTC.

The V call is TRBV27, the J call TRBJ1-1; the D gene is possibly TRBD1 (6 bases). Germline CDR1 and CDR2: MNHEY and SMNVEV (reference sequence). The germline V and J ends were trimmed by 5 bases and 6 bases, with 19 bases remaining between them. The CDR3 consists of 15 residues. CDR3 sequence: CASSPQGGRTAEAFF. CDR3 coding DNA: TGTGCCAGCAGTCCACAGGGAGGTCGGACGGCTGAAGCTTTCTTT.

The V gene is TRBV28, the J gene TRBJ1-4; D perhaps matches TRBD1 (6 bases). Trimming removed 10 bases at V and 4 bases at J, with 16 bases between. Germline CDR1 is MDHEN and CDR2 is SYDVKM. CDR3 length equals 14 residues. CDR3 sequence (DNA): TGTGCCATCGATCCGACAGGCCGTAATGAAAAACTGTTTTTT. It specifies CAIDPTGRNEKLFF.

The rearrangement uses TRBV6-1 and TRBJ2-3, with D possibly being TRBD2 (5 bases). There are 14 residues in the CDR3. Germline V gene data show CDR1 as MNHNS and CDR2 as SASEGT. V lost 7 bases, J lost 0 bases, and 11 bases lay in between. The CDR3 sequence is CASMRRVSTDTQYF. DNA for the CDR3: TGTGCCAGCATGAGGCGGGTCAGCACAGATACGCAGTATTTT.

The rearrangement joins TRBV2 to TRBJ1-3; D unresolved. Germline lookup yields CDR1 SNHLY and CDR2 FYNNEI. V lost 8 bases to trimming and J lost 0 bases, with 11 bases between them. CDR3 length: 14 amino acids. CDR3 nucleotide sequence: TGTGCCAGCGAGAAAGCCCGCTCTGGAAACACCATATATTTT. It codes for CASEKARSGNTIYF. The full variable domain, rest sourced from reference TRBV2 and TRBJ1-3, is EPEVTQTPSHQVTQMGQEVILRCVPISNHLYFYWYRQILGQKVEFLVSFYNNEISEKSEIFDDQFSVERPDGSNFTLKIRSTKLEDSAMYFCASEKARSGNTIYFGEGSWLTVV.

Worth noting for this clone: This sample also contains other DNA sequences that code for the same CDR3. This sequence joins TRBV9 and TRBJ1-4; TRBD1 matches 7 bases. CDR1 and CDR2 (germline): SGDLS, YYNGEE. The V gene end was trimmed by 0 bases and the J gene end by 2 bases; junction bases not matched to a gene: 4. The CDR3 has 16 residues. The CDR3 reads CASSVGQGSTNEKLFF. CDR3 bases: TGTGCCAGCAGCGTAGGACAGGGAAGCACTAATGAAAAACTGTTTTTT. Based on the CDR3 plus reference TRBV9 and TRBJ1-4, the full variable domain is DSGVTQTPKHLITATGQRVTLRCSPRSGDLSVYWYQQSLDQGLQFLIQYYNGEERAKGNILERFSAQQFPDLHSELNLSSLELGDSALYFCASSVGQGSTNEKLFFGSGTQLSVL.